What follows are 10 T cell receptor beta chains derived from one specimen sequenced in a study of blood T cell repertoires in COVID-19. Sequencing used immunoSEQ multiplex PCR; TCRdb keeps in-frame clones, though not all of them. This sample carries 120,000 to 150,000 clones, about 88% of them seen once, and the ten largest clones take over 2%. The source material was peripheral blood. The receptor source for this set is a human donor in a cohort sampled during active COVID-19.

This clone occurred a few times. The J gene is TRBJ1-5, the V gene TRBV19; possibly TRBD1 for D (5 bases). V shed 6 bases and J shed 0 bases, with 9 bases lying between them. The V gene's germline CDR1 is LNHDA and CDR2 SQIVND (reference sequence). This CDR3 has 14 amino acids. The CDR3 sequence: CASSGTLSNQPQHF. CDR3 DNA: TGTGCCAGTAGCGGGACTCTTAGCAATCAGCCCCAGCATTTT.

The J gene is TRBJ2-4, the V gene TRBV6-5; maybe TRBD1 (7 bases). Per the germline V gene, CDR1 is MNHEY and CDR2 is SVGAGI. V gave up 6 bases and J gave up 9 bases, with 21 bases separating them. The CDR3 consists of 15 residues. The CDR3 DNA reads TGTGCCAGCAGCCCCGGGGGACAGCAGTCGAGCATTCAGTACTTC. It specifies CASSPGGQQSSIQYF.

CDR3 protein: CASSRGLAGPYEQYF. DNA of the CDR3: TGTGCCAGCAGCCGAGGACTAGCGGGACCCTACGAGCAGTACTTC. The chain has TRBV11-3 and TRBJ2-7; 12 bases line up with TRBD2. The J segment lost 2 bases and the V segment lost 5 bases, leaving 4 bases of the junction unmatched. The CDR3 length is 15 residues. Looked up from germline, CDR1 is SGHNT and CDR2 is YENEEA. Complete variable domain (other parts from reference TRBV11-3 and TRBJ2-7): EAGVVQSPRYKIIEKKQPVAFWCNPISGHNTLYWYLQNLGQGPELLIRYENEEAVDDSQLPKDRFSAERLKGVDSTLKIQPAELGDSAVYLCASSRGLAGPYEQYFGPGTRLTVT.

The chain is built from TRBV5-1 and TRBJ2-7; D remains ambiguous. Germline V gives CDR1 SGHRS, CDR2 YFSETQ. Trimming stripped 1 base from V and 13 bases from J, with 18 bases between. This CDR3 comprises 13 residues. DNA of the CDR3: TGCGCCAGCAGCTTGAATCAGGCCGGATTATCCTACTTC. Its protein product is CASSLNQAGLSYF.

This rearrangement joins TRBV27 to TRBJ2-7; TRBD1 matches 7 bases. V shed 6 bases and J 3 bases; nucleotides not matched to a gene: 2. The CDR3 totals 12 residues. CDR1 is MNHEY and CDR2 is SMNVEV in the germline V gene (reference sequence). The CDR3 DNA follows: TGTGCCAGCAGCGGGACAGACTACGAGCAGTACTTC. It encodes CASSGTDYEQYF.

This chain joins TRBV5-1 and TRBJ2-2; TRBD2 might be the D (5 bases). Between the trimmed V and J ends, which lost 4 bases and 7 bases, there was a span of 26 bases. Germline V gives CDR1 SGHRS, CDR2 YFSETQ. The CDR3 is 18 residues long. The CDR3 region is CASSVQTSGDSYLGELFF. The DNA for the CDR3 is TGCGCCAGCAGCGTACAGACCAGCGGAGATAGTTACCTCGGGGAGCTGTTTTTT.

The chain employs TRBV5-4 and TRBJ2-3; maybe TRBD1 (5 bases). Between the trimmed V and J ends, which lost 2 bases and 6 bases, there was a span of 13 bases. CDR3 size: 14 residues. Germline V gene lookup returns CDR1 SGHNT and CDR2 YYREEE (reference sequence). This CDR3 is CASSFLLGVDTQYF. DNA of the CDR3: TGTGCCAGCAGCTTTTTATTAGGGGTGGATACGCAGTATTTT.

This rearrangement joins TRBV3-1 (or the pseudogene TRBV3-2) to TRBJ2-5; possibly TRBD1 for D (5 bases). V lost 4 bases and J lost 5, with 11 bases in between. CDR3 length: 13 amino acids. Looked up from germline, CDR1 is LGHDT and CDR2 is YNNKEL (reference sequence). Here the CDR3 DNA reads TGTGCCAGCAGCCCCCGACAGAGGGAGACCCAGTACTTC. This encodes CASSPRQRETQYF.

The table lists this clone with a few counts. This chain connects TRBV7-6 to TRBJ1-6, with D maybe TRBD1 (6 bases). The CDR3 length is 14 residues. V dropped 5 bases and J dropped 4 bases, with 9 bases sitting between them. The germline V gene encodes CDR1 SGHVS and CDR2 FNYEAQ. CDR3 sequence (DNA): TGTGCCAGCAGCCTGGACAGATATAATTCACCCCTCCACTTT. Translating it yields CASSLDRYNSPLHF.

The J gene is TRBJ2-7, the V gene TRBV5-4; D remains ambiguous. From germline, CDR1 is SGHNT and CDR2 YYREEE (reference sequence). The CDR3 contains 13 residues. V was shortened by 1 base and J by 2 bases, with 7 bases between the two germline ends. In nucleotides, the CDR3 is TGTGCCAGCAGCTTGTTACAGACCTACGAGCAGTACTTC. The encoded protein is CASSLLQTYEQYF.